Listed below are T cell receptor beta chains from one sample, sequenced in a study of identical twins. MiXCR was run by TCRdb on the 5' RACE reads, yielding one entry per CDR3 protein. The sample lists some 1,600,000 distinct CDR3 sequences; under 35% were seen once. The source material was cord blood. Every receptor here comes from a newborn girl in good health. Both conserved end residues are part of each CDR3. Each record gives: CDR3 DNA, CDR3 protein, J gene, V gene, D gene, clone size. A D gene is named only where the DNA matches it firmly. For some rows the clone size is stated as once, few or many, or as a class when expanded; others skip it.

CDR3 DNA: TGTGCCAGCAGTGAAGTTAGTGAGCAGTTCTTC; CDR3 protein: CASSEVSEQFF; J gene: TRBJ2-1; V gene: TRBV6-1; D gene: -; clone size: -
CDR3 DNA: TGCTCAATCACAGGGGCCACCTACAATGAGCAGTTCTTC; CDR3 protein: CSITGATYNEQFF; J gene: TRBJ2-1; V gene: TRBV20-1; D gene: TRBD1; clone size: few
CDR3 DNA: TGCAGTGCTACCCCTCTTGACAGAGCCTACGAGCAGTACTTC; CDR3 protein: CSATPLDRAYEQYF; J gene: TRBJ2-7; V gene: TRBV20-1; D gene: -; clone size: few
CDR3 DNA: TGCAGTGCGAGGACTGTGGTCGAGCAGTTCTTC; CDR3 protein: CSARTVVEQFF; J gene: TRBJ2-1; V gene: TRBV20-1; D gene: -; clone size: few
CDR3 DNA: TGTGCCATCAGTGTACAGGGGAAAGAGCAGTACTTC; CDR3 protein: CAISVQGKEQYF; J gene: TRBJ2-7; V gene: TRBV10-3; D gene: TRBD1; clone size: many
CDR3 DNA: TGTGCCAGCAGTTACGGGGGACAGGGTGGCACTGAAGCTTTCTTT; CDR3 protein: CASSYGGQGGTEAFF; J gene: TRBJ1-1; V gene: TRBV6-6; D gene: TRBD1; clone size: -
CDR3 DNA: TGCAGTGCTTGGACTAGCGGGGGGCACTACGAGCAGTACTTC; CDR3 protein: CSAWTSGGHYEQYF; J gene: TRBJ2-7; V gene: TRBV20-1; D gene: TRBD2; clone size: few
CDR3 DNA: TGCGCCAGCAGCTTGGCCGGGACAGGGGACGAGCAGTACTTC; CDR3 protein: CASSLAGTGDEQYF; J gene: TRBJ2-7; V gene: TRBV5-1; D gene: TRBD1; clone size: many
CDR3 DNA: TGCGCCAGCAGCTTGGCCGGGACTACGTATGATACGCAGTATTTT; CDR3 protein: CASSLAGTTYDTQYF; J gene: TRBJ2-3; V gene: TRBV5-1; D gene: TRBD2; clone size: -
CDR3 DNA: TGTGCCAGCAGTGTCGTTAGGGGAGGGGATACGCAGTATTTT; CDR3 protein: CASSVVRGGDTQYF; J gene: TRBJ2-3; V gene: TRBV2; D gene: TRBD2; clone size: few
CDR3 DNA: TGTGCCAGCAGCCAATCACAGGGGATTTTTACTGAAGCTTTCTTT; CDR3 protein: CASSQSQGIFTEAFF; J gene: TRBJ1-1; V gene: TRBV4-2; D gene: TRBD1; clone size: few
CDR3 DNA: TGTGCCAGCCGCGTCGGAACTAAATCCTACAATGAGCAGTTCTTC; CDR3 protein: CASRVGTKSYNEQFF; J gene: TRBJ2-1; V gene: TRBV12-3/TRBV12-4; D gene: -; clone size: -
CDR3 DNA: TGTGCCAGCAGTCACCCCAACCGGGGGGGTCAAGATACGCAGTATTTT; CDR3 protein: CASSHPNRGGQDTQYF; J gene: TRBJ2-3; V gene: TRBV12-3/TRBV12-4; D gene: TRBD2; clone size: once
CDR3 DNA: TGCAGTGCTAGAGATCCCACTAGCGGGAGTGGAAACATTCAGTACTTC; CDR3 protein: CSARDPTSGSGNIQYF; J gene: TRBJ2-4; V gene: TRBV20-1; D gene: TRBD2; clone size: -
CDR3 DNA: TGTGCCACCGGGGCGACAGGCCAAGAGACCCAGTACTTC; CDR3 protein: CATGATGQETQYF; J gene: TRBJ2-5; V gene: TRBV10-3; D gene: -; clone size: few
CDR3 DNA: TGCGCCAGCGGACTAGCGCGCACTTACCAAGAGACCCAGTACTTC; CDR3 protein: CASGLARTYQETQYF; J gene: TRBJ2-5; V gene: TRBV5-1; D gene: TRBD2; clone size: -
CDR3 DNA: TGTGCCAGCAGCTCGCCCATTTACGAGGCAGATCAGCCCCAGCATTTT; CDR3 protein: CASSSPIYEADQPQHF; J gene: TRBJ1-5; V gene: TRBV7-9; D gene: -; clone size: -
CDR3 DNA: TGTGCCAGCAGTTTAATGGGGCTGGGGGCGCGCAATCAGCCCCAGCATTTT; CDR3 protein: CASSLMGLGARNQPQHF; J gene: TRBJ1-5; V gene: TRBV12-3/TRBV12-4; D gene: -; clone size: few
CDR3 DNA: TGTGCCAGCAGCCAAGATCTCGTCCTAGCGGGAAACATTCAGTACTTC; CDR3 protein: CASSQDLVLAGNIQYF; J gene: TRBJ2-4; V gene: TRBV3-1; D gene: TRBD2; clone size: few
CDR3 DNA: TGCAGTGCTCGAGTCAGGGTTAACGGGGAGCTGTTTTTT; CDR3 protein: CSARVRVNGELFF; J gene: TRBJ2-2; V gene: TRBV20-1; D gene: -; clone size: few
CDR3 DNA: TGCAGTGTACCCCGGGACTTCAATGAGCAGTTCTTC; CDR3 protein: CSVPRDFNEQFF; J gene: TRBJ2-1; V gene: TRBV20-1; D gene: -; clone size: few
CDR3 DNA: TGCAGTGCTAGATGGGACAGGCGTGCTGGGGACACTGAAGCTTTCTTT; CDR3 protein: CSARWDRRAGDTEAFF; J gene: TRBJ1-1; V gene: TRBV20-1; D gene: TRBD1; clone size: -
CDR3 DNA: TGTGTCAGCAGGCCACCGGGACTAGCGGCCTACGAGCAGTACTTC; CDR3 protein: CVSRPPGLAAYEQYF; J gene: TRBJ2-7; V gene: TRBV27; D gene: TRBD2; clone size: -
CDR3 DNA: TGTGCCAGCAGTTACGTGGACAGGGAAATGGGTGAGCAGTTCTTC; CDR3 protein: CASSYVDREMGEQFF; J gene: TRBJ2-1; V gene: TRBV6-5; D gene: TRBD1; clone size: -
CDR3 DNA: TGTGCCAGCAGCCAAGTGGCTCCTGGGGCCAACGTCCTGACTTTC; CDR3 protein: CASSQVAPGANVLTF; J gene: TRBJ2-6; V gene: TRBV14; D gene: -; clone size: -
CDR3 DNA: TGCAGTGCTAGAGGGGGGCCTAGCGGATACACAGATACGCAGTATTTT; CDR3 protein: CSARGGPSGYTDTQYF; J gene: TRBJ2-3; V gene: TRBV20-1; D gene: -; clone size: -
CDR3 DNA: TGCAGTGCTAGCCGAAACAGGGGGAGGGAAGAAGCTTTCTTT; CDR3 protein: CSASRNRGREEAFF; J gene: TRBJ1-1; V gene: TRBV20-1; D gene: TRBD1; clone size: few
CDR3 DNA: TGTGCCAGCAGTTTATCGACGGGGGGCAATGAGCAGTTCTTC; CDR3 protein: CASSLSTGGNEQFF; J gene: TRBJ2-1; V gene: TRBV27; D gene: TRBD2; clone size: many